This TCR beta chain was obtained from a study of blood T cell repertoires in COVID-19. On the study more broadly: Italy, Spain and the United States were the sources of the convalescent and acute COVID-19 samples. Sources were T cells, B-cell-depleted T cells, or PBMCs; the material itself was cDNA or gDNA.

Clones were read by immunoSEQ multiplex PCR, and TCRdb kept only the in-frame ones, dropping some. The table has about 280,000 clones, 80% to 95% seen once. All enrollees were roughly 18 to 95 years old and from 20 to 30 US areas. The receptor comes from a man aged 40-49 years who had been exposed to COVID-19. The sample consisted of PBMCs or T cells enriched from blood (not recorded which).

The CDR3 spells CASSPPDNHNTEAFF. CDR3 sequence (DNA): TGCGCCAGCAGCCCTCCGGACAACCACAACACTGAAGCTTTCTTT. The chain uses TRBV4-1 and TRBJ1-1; possibly TRBD1 for D (5 bases). This CDR3 has 15 amino acids. Germline CDR1 MGHRA, CDR2 YSYEKL. V lost 4 bases and J lost 2, with 14 bases in between.